Following are 18 T cell receptor beta chains from one sample sequenced in a study of blood T cells in healthy people across ages. Using a J-beta primer mix together with a sample-barcoded 5' primer, a second PCR was run for roughly 6 to 12 cycles. Via MiXCR, TCRdb re-called the 5' RACE reads, giving one row per CDR3 protein. The sample comprises nearly 800,000 distinct CDR3 sequences, more than 20% of which are singletons, and 3.7% rests with the top ten. This same sample was also part of a study on T cells of mothers and their children.

The sequenced sample was blood. The receptors were sampled from a boy between 5 and 17 years old in good health.

The rearrangement joins TRBV6-2 or TRBV6-3 to TRBJ2-7; D call uncertain. Germline CDR1 is MNHEY and CDR2 is SVGEGT. The CDR3 spans 14 residues. The ends were cut back, 0 bases at V and 5 bases at J, with 11 bases in the middle. CDR3 sequence reads: CASSYSRIRDEQYF. CDR3 bases: TGTGCCAGCAGTTACTCGAGGATACGGGACGAGCAGTACTTC.

This chain links TRBV2 with TRBJ1-2; D possibly corresponds to TRBD1 (6 bases). V was pared by 6 bases and J by 5 bases, with 16 bases between. This CDR3 contains 14 residues. Germline V gene lookup returns CDR1 SNHLY and CDR2 FYNNEI. The CDR3 DNA is TGTGCCAGCAGCCAACAGGGAAGAGAGTATGGCTACACCTTC. It translates to CASSQQGREYGYTF.

The chain carries TRBV27 and TRBJ2-3; D tentatively fits TRBD1 or TRBD2 (5 bases each). CDR1 is MNHEY and CDR2 is SMNVEV in the germline V gene (reference sequence). The CDR3 consists of 16 residues. The V gene lost 5 bases and the J gene lost 4 bases, with 19 bases spanning the gap. Here the CDR3 reads CASSAWGSRASDTQYF. CDR3 in DNA: TGTGCCAGCAGTGCTTGGGGGTCGCGGGCATCAGATACGCAGTATTTT.

A few counts support this clonotype. This chain uses TRBV5-1 with TRBJ2-1; D may be TRBD2 (6 bases). The J call is in doubt because the DNA end fits TRBJ2-5 better. Germline CDR1 and CDR2: SGHRS and YFSETQ. This CDR3 is built from 14 residues. DNA of the CDR3: TGCGCCAGCAGCTTGGGGGGGGTTCCAGAGACCCAGTACTTC. Translation gives CASSLGGVPETQYF.

This clonotype was seen only a few times. CDR3 loop: CASSQEGLVYEQYF. DNA for the CDR3: TGTGCCAGCAGCCAAGAGGGACTAGTCTACGAGCAGTACTTC. The chain has TRBV14 and TRBJ2-7; 8 bases are shared with TRBD2. This CDR3 is 14 amino acids long. Germline V gives CDR1 SGHDN, CDR2 FVKESK. The V segment lost 0 bases and the J segment 3 bases; nucleotides outside the gene matches: 1. Complete variable domain (other parts from reference TRBV14 and TRBJ2-7): EAGVTQFPSHSVIEKGQTVTLRCDPISGHDNLYWYRRVMGKEIKFLLHFVKESKQDESGMPNNRFLAERTGGTYSTLKVQPAELEDSGVYFCASSQEGLVYEQYFGPGTRLTVT.

The chain joins TRBV11-2 to TRBJ2-1, with D possibly being TRBD1 (5 bases). Germline V lookup: CDR1 SGHAT, CDR2 FQNNGV. This CDR3 contains 15 residues. The V end lost 5 bases, the J end lost 3 bases, and 14 bases lay between the germline ends. CDR3: CASSQGFSDYNEQFF. The CDR3 DNA is TGTGCCAGCAGCCAGGGATTCTCCGACTACAATGAGCAGTTCTTC.

In DNA, the CDR3 is TGTGCCAGCCGCGGGGGGGGCGAAGAGACCCAGTACTTC. Its protein product is CASRGGGEETQYF. The chain uses TRBV6-2 or TRBV6-3 and TRBJ2-5; 9 bases match TRBD2. Germline CDR1 is MNHEY and CDR2 is SVGEGT. Unmatched junction bases numbered 4, after V lost 8 bases and J lost 3 bases. The CDR3 sequence is 13 residues long.

This chain connects TRBV3-1 to TRBJ2-1; unclear D gene. Germline V gives CDR1 LGHDT, CDR2 YNNKEL (reference sequence). The V and J ends lost 4 bases and 10 bases respectively, with 11 bases between them. This CDR3 has 12 residues. The CDR3 DNA sequence: TGTGCCAGCAGCCGGATCCCCGGGGAGCAGTTCTTC. Protein sequence: CASSRIPGEQFF.

This clonotype has more than one count but fewer than ten. This chain uses TRBV7-2 with TRBJ2-1; D gene unclear. The ends were cut back, 7 bases at V and 2 bases at J, with 15 bases in the middle. Germline V gene data show CDR1 as SGHTA and CDR2 as FQGNSA. This CDR3 is built from 15 residues. The CDR3 nucleotides read TGTGCCAGCACCCTAGGCCGGGTCACCTACAATGAGCAGTTCTTC. Translated: CASTLGRVTYNEQFF.

This clonotype was observed a few times. The rearrangement links TRBV6-6 to TRBJ1-5; TRBD1 matches at 9 bases. The trim removed 2 bases at V and 8 bases at J, leaving 7 bases unmatched. The CDR3 length is 15 residues. Germline assignment: CDR1 MNHNY and CDR2 SVGAGI (reference sequence). The CDR3 DNA sequence: TGTGCCAGCAGTTACGGACAGGGGATGGGAGAGCCCCAGCATTTT. It codes for CASSYGQGMGEPQHF.

This chain links TRBV29-1 with TRBJ2-1, with 9 positions matching TRBD2. The DNA end favors TRBJ2-7, so the J call may be wrong. This CDR3 has 12 amino acids. Germline CDR1 is SQVTM and CDR2 is ANQGSEA. CDR3 loop: CSVASGDYEQYF. The DNA of the CDR3 is TGCAGCGTTGCTAGCGGGGACTACGAGCAGTACTTC.

V and J are TRBV6-2 or TRBV6-3 and TRBJ2-4; the match to TRBD1 covers 7 bases. The V gene end was trimmed by 4 bases and the J gene end by 0 bases; junction bases not matched to a gene: 6. This CDR3 is built from 16 residues. Germline loops: CDR1 MNHEY, CDR2 SVGEGT. CDR3 in DNA: TGTGCCAGCAGTTCCCGGGACAGAATAGCCAAAAACATTCAGTACTTC. It yields the protein CASSSRDRIAKNIQYF.

J is TRBJ1-2 and V is TRBV6-2 or TRBV6-3; D call uncertain. Between the trimmed V and J ends, which lost 6 bases and 3 bases, there was a span of 11 bases. The CDR3 contains 13 residues. Germline V gene sequence: CDR1 MNHEY, CDR2 SVGEGT. The CDR3 DNA reads as TGTGCCAGCAGGAAAGGTTTCGACTATGGCTACACCTTC. This gives the protein CASRKGFDYGYTF.

V gene TRBV4-3 combines with J gene TRBJ1-4, with D perhaps TRBD1 (6 bases). Germline V gene lookup returns CDR1 LGHNA and CDR2 YSLEER. This CDR3 region has 15 residues. With 2 bases removed from V and 6 bases from J, the gap between germline ends came to 13 bases. CDR3 residues: CASSQTTGNDEKLFF. The CDR3 DNA sequence: TGCGCCAGCAGCCAAACTACAGGGAACGATGAAAAACTGTTTTTT.

The chain uses TRBV4-2 and TRBJ2-1, with 14 bases fitting TRBD2. V shed 3 bases and J 9 bases; nucleotides not matched to a gene: 13. The CDR3 spans 18 residues. The germline V gene has CDR1 LGHNA and CDR2 YNFKEQ. The CDR3 DNA follows: TGTGCCAGCAGCCAGGAGACTAGCGGGGGGGCGTTATCTCGTGAGCAGTTCTTC. Amino acid sequence: CASSQETSGGALSREQFF.

V is TRBV29-1 and J is TRBJ2-4; TRBD2 is a possible D gene (5 bases). Between the trimmed V and J ends, which lost 6 bases and 3 bases, there was a span of 9 bases. CDR3 size: 12 residues. Germline CDR1 reads SQVTM; CDR2 reads ANQGSEA. The CDR3, as DNA: TGCAGCGTCCGAGAGGGCAAAAACATTCAGTACTTC. Translating gives CSVREGKNIQYF.

This clonotype turned up a few times. The V call is TRBV7-2, the J call TRBJ1-2, with TRBD1 matching over 10 bases. CDR3 length: 15 amino acids. V was pared by 5 bases and J by 7 bases, with 10 bases of the junction left unmatched. In germline, CDR1 is SGHTA, CDR2 FQGNSA. The CDR3 nucleotides are TGTGCCAGCAGCCAGGGGACAGGGGTTAGAATTGGCTACACCTTC. Its protein is CASSQGTGVRIGYTF.

The table lists this clonotype with a few counts. The rearrangement links TRBV18 to TRBJ1-2, with 8 bases matching TRBD1. Germline loops: CDR1 KGHSH, CDR2 LQKENI. The CDR3 is made up of 14 amino acids. Trimming removed 1 base from V and 6 bases from J; junction bases left unmatched: 4. CDR3 bases: TGTGCCAGCTCACCACTCAGGGGGCGCGATGGCTACACCTTC. It specifies CASSPLRGRDGYTF.